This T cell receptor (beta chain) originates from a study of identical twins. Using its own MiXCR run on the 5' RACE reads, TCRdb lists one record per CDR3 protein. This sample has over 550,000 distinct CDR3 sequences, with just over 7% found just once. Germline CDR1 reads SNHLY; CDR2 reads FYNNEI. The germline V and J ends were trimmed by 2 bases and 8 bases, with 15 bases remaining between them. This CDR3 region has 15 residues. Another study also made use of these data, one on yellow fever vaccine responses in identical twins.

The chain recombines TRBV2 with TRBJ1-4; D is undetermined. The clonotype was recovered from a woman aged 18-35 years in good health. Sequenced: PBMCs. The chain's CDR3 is CASSEHTPRKEKLFF. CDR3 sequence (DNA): TGTGCCAGCAGTGAACACACTCCCCGGAAAGAAAAACTGTTTTTT. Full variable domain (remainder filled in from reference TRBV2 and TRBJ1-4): EPEVTQTPSHQVTQMGQEVILRCVPISNHLYFYWYRQILGQKVEFLVSFYNNEISEKSEIFDDQFSVERPDGSNFTLKIRSTKLEDSAMYFCASSEHTPRKEKLFFGSGTQLSVL.